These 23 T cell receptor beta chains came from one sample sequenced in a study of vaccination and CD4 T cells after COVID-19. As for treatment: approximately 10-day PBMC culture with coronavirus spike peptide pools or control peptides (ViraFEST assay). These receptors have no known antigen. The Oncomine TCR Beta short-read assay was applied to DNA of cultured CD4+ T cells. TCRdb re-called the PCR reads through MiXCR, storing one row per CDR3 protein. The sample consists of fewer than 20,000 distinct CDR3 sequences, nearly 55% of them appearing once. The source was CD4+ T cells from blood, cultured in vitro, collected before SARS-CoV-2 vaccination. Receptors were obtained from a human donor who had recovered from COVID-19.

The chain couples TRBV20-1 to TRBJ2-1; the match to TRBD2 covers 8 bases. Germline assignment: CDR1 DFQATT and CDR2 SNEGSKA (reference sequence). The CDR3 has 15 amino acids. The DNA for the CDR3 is TGCAGCCTAGAGAGTCGCGGGAGGCGTTACAATGAGCAGTTCTTC. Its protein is CSLESRGRRYNEQFF.

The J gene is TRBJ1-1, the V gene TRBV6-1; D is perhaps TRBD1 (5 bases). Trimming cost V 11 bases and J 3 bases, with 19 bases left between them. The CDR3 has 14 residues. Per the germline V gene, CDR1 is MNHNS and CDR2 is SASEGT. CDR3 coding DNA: TGTGCCGTAAGAGGGAATTTGGGGGACACTGAAGCTTTCTTT. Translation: CAVRGNLGDTEAFF.

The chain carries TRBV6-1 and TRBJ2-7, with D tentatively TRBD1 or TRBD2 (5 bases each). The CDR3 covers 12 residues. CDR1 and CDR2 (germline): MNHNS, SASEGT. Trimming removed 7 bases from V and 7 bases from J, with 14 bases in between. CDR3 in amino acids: CASINRGGEQYF. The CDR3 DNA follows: TGTGCCAGCATCAACCGGGGCGGGGAGCAGTACTTC.

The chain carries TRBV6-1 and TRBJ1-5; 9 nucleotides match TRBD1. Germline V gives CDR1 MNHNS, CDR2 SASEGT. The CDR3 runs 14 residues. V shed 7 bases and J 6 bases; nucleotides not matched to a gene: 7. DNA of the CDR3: TGTGCCAGCACCTGGACAGGGGCAGGTCAGCCCCAGCATTTT. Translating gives CASTWTGAGQPQHF.

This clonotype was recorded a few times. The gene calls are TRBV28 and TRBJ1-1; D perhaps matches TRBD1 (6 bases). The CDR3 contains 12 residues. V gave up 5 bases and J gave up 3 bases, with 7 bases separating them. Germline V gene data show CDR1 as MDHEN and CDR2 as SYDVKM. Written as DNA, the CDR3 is TGTGCCAGCAGTCCAGGGGACACTGAAGCTTTCTTT. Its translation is CASSPGDTEAFF. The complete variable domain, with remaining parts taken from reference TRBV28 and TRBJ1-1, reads DVKVTQSSRYLVKRTGEKVFLECVQDMDHENMFWYRQDPGLGLRLIYFSYDVKMKEKGDIPEGYSVSREKKERFSLILESASTNQTSMYLCASSPGDTEAFFGQGTRLTVV.

CDR3 sequence (DNA): TGTGCCAGCAGTTTATGGGGCCCCCAGGAGACCCAGTACTTC. It encodes CASSLWGPQETQYF. The chain has TRBV28 and TRBJ2-5; no reliable D call. This CDR3 comprises 14 residues. Germline V CDR1 and CDR2: MDHEN, SYDVKM. V was pared by 0 bases and J by 5 bases, with 10 bases between.

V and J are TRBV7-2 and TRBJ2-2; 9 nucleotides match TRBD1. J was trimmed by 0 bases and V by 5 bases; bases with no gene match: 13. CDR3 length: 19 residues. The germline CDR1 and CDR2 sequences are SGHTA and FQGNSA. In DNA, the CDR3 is TGTGCCAGCAGCCCTGCCGGGACAGGGACAATTACGAACACCGGGGAGCTGTTTTTT. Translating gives CASSPAGTGTITNTGELFF.

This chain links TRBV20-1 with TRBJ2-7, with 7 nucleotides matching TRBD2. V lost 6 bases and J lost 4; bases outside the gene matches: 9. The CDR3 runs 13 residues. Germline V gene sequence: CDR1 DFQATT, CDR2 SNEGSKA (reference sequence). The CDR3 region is CSATTPGGYEQYF. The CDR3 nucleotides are TGCAGTGCCACCACCCCGGGGGGATACGAGCAGTACTTC.

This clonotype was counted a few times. In DNA, the CDR3 is TGCAGTGCCGGCAGCGGAAGCTACACCTTC. This gives the protein CSAGSGSYTF. The chain combines TRBV20-1 with TRBJ1-2; D is ambiguous. Germline CDR1 reads DFQATT; CDR2 reads SNEGSKA (reference sequence). Trimming removed 6 bases at V and 9 bases at J, with 11 bases between. There are 10 residues in the CDR3.

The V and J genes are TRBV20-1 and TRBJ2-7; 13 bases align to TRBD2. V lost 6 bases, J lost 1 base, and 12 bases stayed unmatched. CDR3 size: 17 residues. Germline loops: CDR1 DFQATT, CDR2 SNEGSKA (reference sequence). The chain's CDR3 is CSAPGLAGVLSSYEQYF. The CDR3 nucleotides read TGCAGTGCCCCAGGACTAGCGGGAGTTTTGAGTTCCTACGAGCAGTACTTC.

The CDR3 is CASSPVDGLPPQHF. Written as DNA, the CDR3 is TGTGCCAGCAGCCCTGTCGACGGCCTTCCGCCCCAGCATTTT. The chain recombines TRBV2 with TRBJ1-5; D unresolved. The CDR3 totals 14 residues. Germline loops: CDR1 SNHLY, CDR2 FYNNEI. V shed 6 bases and J shed 9 bases, with 18 bases lying between them. The variable domain in full, completed from reference TRBV2 and TRBJ1-5, reads EPEVTQTPSHQVTQMGQEVILRCVPISNHLYFYWYRQILGQKVEFLVSFYNNEISEKSEIFDDQFSVERPDGSNFTLKIRSTKLEDSAMYFCASSPVDGLPPQHFGDGTRLSIL.

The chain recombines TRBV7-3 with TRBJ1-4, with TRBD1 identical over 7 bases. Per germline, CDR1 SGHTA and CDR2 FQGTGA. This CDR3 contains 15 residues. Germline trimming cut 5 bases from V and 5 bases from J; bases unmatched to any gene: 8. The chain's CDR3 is CASSPTGRGNEKLFF. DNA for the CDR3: TGTGCCAGCAGCCCGACAGGGAGAGGGAATGAAAAACTGTTTTTT.

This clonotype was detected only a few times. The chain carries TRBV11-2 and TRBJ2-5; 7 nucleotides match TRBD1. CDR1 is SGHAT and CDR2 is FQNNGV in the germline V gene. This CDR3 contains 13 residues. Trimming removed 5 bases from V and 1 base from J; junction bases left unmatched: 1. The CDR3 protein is CASSRDSQETQYF. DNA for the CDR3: TGTGCCAGCAGCCGGGACAGCCAAGAGACCCAGTACTTC.

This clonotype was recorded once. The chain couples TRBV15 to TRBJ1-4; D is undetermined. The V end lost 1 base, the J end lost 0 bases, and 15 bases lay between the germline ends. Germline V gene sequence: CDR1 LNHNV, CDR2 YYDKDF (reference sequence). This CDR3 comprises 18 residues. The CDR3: CATSRGSNTIATNEKLFF. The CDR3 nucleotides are TGTGCCACCAGCAGAGGCTCTAACACTATTGCAACTAATGAAAAACTGTTTTTT.

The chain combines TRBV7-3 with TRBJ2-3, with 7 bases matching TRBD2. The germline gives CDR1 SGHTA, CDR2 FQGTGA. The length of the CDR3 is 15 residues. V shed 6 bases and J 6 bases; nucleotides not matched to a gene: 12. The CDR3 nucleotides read TGTGCCAGCAGTGACGGGAGGACCTTAAGGGATACGCAGTATTTT. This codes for CASSDGRTLRDTQYF.

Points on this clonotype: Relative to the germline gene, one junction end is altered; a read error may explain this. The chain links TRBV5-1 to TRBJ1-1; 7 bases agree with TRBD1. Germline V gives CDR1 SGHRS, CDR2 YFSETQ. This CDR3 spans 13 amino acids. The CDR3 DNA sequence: TGCGCCAGCACCTTGACAGGGTCGGGTGAAGCTTTCTTT. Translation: CASTLTGSGEAFF.

CDR3 residues: CASSSYYNEQFF. CDR3 nucleotides: TGTGCCAGCAGTTCGTATTACAATGAGCAGTTCTTC. The chain links TRBV28 to TRBJ2-1; D remains unclear. From germline, CDR1 is MDHEN and CDR2 SYDVKM. V lost 4 bases, J lost 4 bases, and 5 bases lay in between. The CDR3 has 12 amino acids.

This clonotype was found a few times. This CDR3 reads CSAIRDNNNSPLHF. As DNA, the CDR3 is TGCAGTGCTATCCGGGACAACAATAATTCACCCCTCCACTTT. The chain joins TRBV20-1 to TRBJ1-6; D perhaps matches TRBD1 (6 bases). The CDR3 totals 14 residues. The V gene lost 4 bases and the J gene lost 5 bases, with 12 bases spanning the gap. Germline V gene sequence: CDR1 DFQATT, CDR2 SNEGSKA (reference sequence).

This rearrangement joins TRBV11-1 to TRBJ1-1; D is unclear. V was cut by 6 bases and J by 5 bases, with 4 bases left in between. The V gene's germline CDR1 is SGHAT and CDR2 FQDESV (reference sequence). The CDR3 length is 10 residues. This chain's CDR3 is CASRGTEAFF. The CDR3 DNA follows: TGTGCCAGCAGAGGGACTGAAGCTTTCTTT.

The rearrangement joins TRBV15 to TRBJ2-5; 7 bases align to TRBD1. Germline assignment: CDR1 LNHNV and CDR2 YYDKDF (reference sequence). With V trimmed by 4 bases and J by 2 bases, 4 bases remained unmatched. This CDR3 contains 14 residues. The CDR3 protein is CATSNRDSQETQYF. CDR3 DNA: TGTGCCACCAGCAACCGGGACAGTCAAGAGACCCAGTACTTC.

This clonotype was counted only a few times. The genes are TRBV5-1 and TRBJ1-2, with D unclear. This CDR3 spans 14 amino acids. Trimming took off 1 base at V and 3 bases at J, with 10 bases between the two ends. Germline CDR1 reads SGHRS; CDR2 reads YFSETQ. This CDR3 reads CASSLSTAHYGYTF. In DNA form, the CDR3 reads TGCGCCAGCAGCTTGAGTACAGCTCACTATGGCTACACCTTC.

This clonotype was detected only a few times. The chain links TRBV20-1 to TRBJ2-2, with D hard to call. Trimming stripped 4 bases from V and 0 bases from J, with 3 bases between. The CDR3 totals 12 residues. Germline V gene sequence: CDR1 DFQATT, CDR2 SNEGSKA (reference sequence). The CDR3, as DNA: TGCAGTGCTACCACGAACACCGGGGAGCTGTTTTTT. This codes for CSATTNTGELFF.

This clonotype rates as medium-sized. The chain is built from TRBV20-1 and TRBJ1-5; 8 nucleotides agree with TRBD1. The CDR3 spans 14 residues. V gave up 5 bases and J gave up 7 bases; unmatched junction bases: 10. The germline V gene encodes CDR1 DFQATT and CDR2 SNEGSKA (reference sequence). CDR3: CSARPGQGSQPQHF. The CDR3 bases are TGCAGTGCTCGTCCAGGACAGGGTTCACAGCCCCAGCATTTT.